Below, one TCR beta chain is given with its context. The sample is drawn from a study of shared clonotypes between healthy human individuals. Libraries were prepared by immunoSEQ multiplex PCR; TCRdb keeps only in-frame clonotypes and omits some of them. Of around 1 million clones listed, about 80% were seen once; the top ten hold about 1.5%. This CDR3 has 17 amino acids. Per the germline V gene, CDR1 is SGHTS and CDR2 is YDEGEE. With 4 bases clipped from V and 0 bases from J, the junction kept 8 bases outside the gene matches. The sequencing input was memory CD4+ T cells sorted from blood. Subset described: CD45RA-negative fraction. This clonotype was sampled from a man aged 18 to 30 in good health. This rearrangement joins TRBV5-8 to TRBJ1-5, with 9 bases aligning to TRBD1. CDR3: CASSGTGSPYSNQPQHF. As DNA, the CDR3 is TGTGCCAGCAGCGGGACAGGGTCCCCGTATAGCAATCAGCCCCAGCATTTT.